The 3 T cell receptor beta chains below come from one sample, sequenced in a study of T cells in tumors after PD-1 blockade (dated by TCRdb to between 2018 and 2021). Library method: the immunoSEQ multiplex PCR assay. Imported from immuneACCESS, the table was reduced by TCRdb to in-frame sequences with V and J called. These copies leave out some clones; in studies compared against another copy, an unresolved V gene accounts for under half, and the cause of the remainder is not known. The sample records thousands of clones, around 62% of which are singletons. The ten largest clones add up to 62% of the sample. Read against the paper, the sample's time point label means: after anti-PD-1 therapy. The sample here was tumor tissue, taken after anti-PD-1 treatment. The receptors were gathered from a human donor with cutaneous squamous cell carcinoma.

The V and J genes are TRBV4-1 and TRBJ1-6; D perhaps matches TRBD1 (5 bases). The CDR3 consists of 15 residues. Germline lookup yields CDR1 MGHRA and CDR2 YSYEKL. V lost 4 bases and J lost 4, with 11 bases in between. CDR3 nucleotides: TGCGCCAGCAGCCCTCTCACAGGTTATAATTCACCCCTCCACTTT. Translating it yields CASSPLTGYNSPLHF.

The V call is TRBV10-3, the J call TRBJ2-7; 9 bases map to TRBD1. J gave up 4 bases and V 3 bases, and 10 bases lay outside the gene matches. Germline V CDR1 and CDR2: ENHRY, SYGVKD. This CDR3 has 16 residues. For the CDR3, the DNA is TGTGCCATCAGTGACCCCCTGGGGACAGGGCAGTACGAGCAGTACTTC. Encoded protein: CAISDPLGTGQYEQYF.

This clone was observed a single time. This chain joins TRBV4-1 and TRBJ2-5; 15 bases match TRBD2. The germline gives CDR1 MGHRA, CDR2 YSYEKL. Losses at the gene ends were 0 bases for V and 5 bases for J; bases not matched to a gene: 7. CDR3 length: 18 residues. CDR3 residues: CASSQDRTSGGAKETQYF. CDR3 nucleotides: TGCGCCAGCAGCCAAGATCGGACTAGCGGGGGGGCCAAGGAGACCCAGTACTTC.